This T cell receptor (beta chain) was profiled in a study of cytomegalovirus exposure and HLA in healthy donors. Researchers ran the PCR with 60 Vbeta and 13 Jbeta primers. TCRdb's copy holds only in-frame clones and misses some; the assay was immunoSEQ multiplex PCR. Among 100,000 to 150,000 clones listed, about 10% were seen once. CDR1 and CDR2 from the germline V gene are MDHEN and SYDVKM. This CDR3 spans 11 amino acids. The sequence derives from a woman younger than 35 in good health and CMV-seropositive. This chain links TRBV28 with TRBJ2-1, with D perhaps TRBD2 (6 bases). Material: PBMCs. The CDR3 bases are TGTGCGGGCGGGACCTACAATGAGCAGTTCTTC. Translated: CAGGTYNEQFF.